These 9 T cell receptor beta chains share one sample of origin, sequenced in a study. TCRdb reprocessed the 5' RACE reads via MiXCR and lists one record per CDR3 protein. Of 34,000 or so distinct CDR3 sequences detected, 25% to 30% appear once; the ten largest clones hold around 2.3%. Tregs were sorted as CD4+CD25+CD127-/low cells. Sequencing was performed on tumor-infiltrating Tregs sorted from the breast tumor. The receptor set was obtained from a female donor with breast cancer.

The table lists this clonotype with many counts. The chain joins TRBV6-1 to TRBJ1-5; D might be TRBD1 (6 bases). CDR1 is MNHNS and CDR2 is SASEGT in the germline V gene. The length of the CDR3 is 16 residues. V was shortened by 2 bases and J by 1 base, with 12 bases between the two germline ends. CDR3 DNA: TGTGCCAGCAGTGAACAGGGGATTGGGAGCAATCAGCCCCAGCATTTT. Amino acid sequence: CASSEQGIGSNQPQHF.

The rearrangement uses TRBV10-1 and TRBJ2-1, with 9 bases identical to TRBD2. Per germline, CDR1 WNHNN and CDR2 SYGVQD (reference sequence). The CDR3 is made up of 14 amino acids. J lost 9 bases, V lost 2 bases, and 5 bases had no gene match. Here the CDR3 DNA reads TGCGCCAGCAGTGAGGTTAGCGGGAGTGGTGAGCAGTTCTTC. As protein: CASSEVSGSGEQFF.

In this sample, this clonotype turned up many times. The chain carries TRBV12-3 or TRBV12-4 and TRBJ2-1; 13 nucleotides align to TRBD2. The CDR3 has 17 amino acids. The V and J ends lost 5 bases and 4 bases, in that order; junction bases with no gene match: 8. This CDR3 is CASSLRTSGSLYNEQFF. The CDR3 nucleotides are TGTGCCAGCAGTCTGAGGACTAGCGGGAGTCTATACAATGAGCAGTTCTTC.

The chain employs TRBV5-1 and TRBJ1-1; a weak D match, TRBD1 (6 bases). V lost 7 bases to trimming and J lost 1 base, with 17 bases between them. The CDR3 consists of 15 residues. Looked up from germline, CDR1 is SGHRS and CDR2 is YFSETQ. The CDR3 is CASQIAGEWNTEAFF. In DNA form, the CDR3 reads TGCGCCAGCCAGATTGCAGGGGAATGGAACACTGAAGCTTTCTTT.

This clonotype was picked up one time. This may be a read error: a much more frequent sequence differs by one nucleotide. V is TRBV24-1 and J is TRBJ1-2; D is perhaps TRBD1 (6 bases). The CDR3 is made up of 14 amino acids. Germline V gene data show CDR1 as KGHDR and CDR2 as SFDVKD. CDR3 in DNA: TGTGCCTCCAGTGAGTCTACAGGGTTGGGTGGCTACACCTTC. Its protein is CASSESTGLGGYTF.

This chain links TRBV7-9 with TRBJ1-5; TRBD1 matches at 7 bases. CDR1 and CDR2 from the germline V gene are SEHNR and FQNEAQ (reference sequence). The length of the CDR3 is 19 residues. Losses at the gene ends were 2 bases for V and 0 bases for J; bases not matched to a gene: 13. Here the CDR3 reads CASSLHGPDRAHSNQPQHF. CDR3 in DNA: TGTGCCAGCAGCTTACATGGTCCCGACAGGGCACATAGCAATCAGCCCCAGCATTTT.

The CDR3 DNA follows: TGTGCCAGCACCCCCGGGACATCCGAAGCCAAAAACATTCAGTACTTC. Encoded protein: CASTPGTSEAKNIQYF. The chain employs TRBV6-6 and TRBJ2-4, with D perhaps TRBD1 (6 bases). The CDR3 runs 16 residues. In germline, CDR1 is MNHNY, CDR2 SVGAGI (reference sequence). Trimming removed 7 bases from V and 0 bases from J, with 16 bases in between.

The chain is built from TRBV19 and TRBJ1-5; 11 positions agree with TRBD1. The germline CDR1 and CDR2 sequences are LNHDA and SQIVND (reference sequence). The CDR3 loop spans 18 amino acids. The ends lost 5 bases at V and 3 bases at J; junction bases unmatched: 12. The DNA of the CDR3 is TGTGCCAGTAGTTCAGGGTGGGGACAGGGGGGATCCAATCAGCCCCAGCATTTT. The encoded protein is CASSSGWGQGGSNQPQHF.

This clonotype was seen at least ten times. This chain joins TRBV6-5 and TRBJ2-7; D might be TRBD1 or TRBD2, each matching 5 bases. Germline assignment: CDR1 MNHEY and CDR2 SVGAGI. This CDR3 has 15 amino acids. Trimming stripped 4 bases from V and 5 bases from J, with 18 bases between. The CDR3, as DNA: TGTGCCAGCAGTTCCCGGGGTTTAGGGGCCGACGAGCAGTACTTC. This codes for CASSSRGLGADEQYF.